What follows are 2 T cell receptor beta chains derived from one specimen sequenced in a study of T cell responses to AZD1222 COVID-19 vaccine. TCRdb's copy holds only in-frame clones and misses some; the assay was immunoSEQ multiplex PCR. The data hold around 110,000 clones, with 88% observed a single time. The sample here was peripheral blood, taken on day 0 of AZD1222 vaccination. These receptors were collected from an adult in good health.

The chain uses TRBV5-1 and TRBJ1-6; no clear D. Germline V CDR1 and CDR2: SGHRS, YFSETQ. The length of the CDR3 is 13 residues. With 5 bases removed from V and 10 bases from J, the gap between germline ends came to 13 bases. CDR3: CASREGSRSPLHF. The CDR3 DNA reads TGCGCCAGCAGAGAGGGATCGAGGTCACCCCTCCACTTT.

V and J are TRBV5-5 and TRBJ1-3; tentatively, D is TRBD1 (6 bases). Trimming removed 2 bases at V and 4 bases at J, with 16 bases between. CDR3 length: 16 residues. Germline CDR1 SGHKS, CDR2 YYEKEE (reference sequence). CDR3 nucleotide sequence: TGTGCCAGCAGCTTTCAGGGGACGATGGGGGGAAACACCATATATTTT. Encoded protein: CASSFQGTMGGNTIYF.